The 31 T cell receptor beta chains in this list originate from one sample, sequenced in a study of STAT5B mutations in CD4+ large granular lymphocyte leukemia. Profiling relied on immunoSEQ multiplex PCR, and the TCRdb table lists in-frame clones only, not all of them. The table lists tens of thousands of clones, around 76% of them singletons. Sample: CD4+ T cells from blood buffy coats. These TCRs come from a human donor in good health.

V gene TRBV19 combines with J gene TRBJ2-3; TRBD2 matches at 8 bases. The germline V gene encodes CDR1 LNHDA and CDR2 SQIVND (reference sequence). Trimming took 1 base from V and 0 from J; bases not matched to a gene: 9. CDR3 length: 18 residues. This CDR3 is CASSIGLAGPSSTDTQYF. CDR3 nucleotide sequence: TGTGCCAGTAGTATAGGCCTAGCGGGCCCATCTAGCACAGATACGCAGTATTTT.

The rearrangement links TRBV29-1 to TRBJ2-2, with 7 bases fitting TRBD2. V was pared by 2 bases and J by 1 base, with 4 bases of the junction left unmatched. Per germline, CDR1 SQVTM and CDR2 ANQGSEA. The CDR3 totals 15 residues. The CDR3 coding sequence is TGCAGCGTTGAACGGCGGGGGAAGAACACCGGGGAGCTGTTTTTT. The encoded protein is CSVERRGKNTGELFF.

In its sample, this clone was seen a few times. The gene calls are TRBV18 and TRBJ1-1; 8 bases map to TRBD1. This CDR3 has 14 residues. Germline assignment: CDR1 KGHSH and CDR2 LQKENI. The J segment lost 1 base and the V segment lost 5 bases, leaving 3 bases of the junction unmatched. In DNA, the CDR3 is TGTGCCAGCTCAAAGGACAGGGAGAACACTGAAGCTTTCTTT. This gives the protein CASSKDRENTEAFF.

This clone came up once. The chain couples TRBV4-2 to TRBJ2-7; 11 bases align to TRBD1. The V gene end was trimmed by 2 bases and the J gene end by 6 bases; junction bases not matched to a gene: 6. Per the germline V gene, CDR1 is LGHNA and CDR2 is YNFKEQ. The CDR3 is 15 amino acids. The CDR3 sequence is CASSQSGTGGIEQYF. The CDR3 coding sequence is TGTGCCAGCAGCCAATCCGGGACAGGGGGAATCGAGCAGTACTTC.

V and J are TRBV19 and TRBJ2-1, with 12 nucleotides matching TRBD2. J was trimmed by 5 bases and V by 9 bases; bases with no gene match: 5. Germline V lookup: CDR1 LNHDA, CDR2 SQIVND (reference sequence). CDR3 size: 14 residues. The CDR3 loop is CASSRLAGDNEQFF. Written as DNA, the CDR3 is TGTGCCAGCAGTCGACTAGCGGGGGACAATGAGCAGTTCTTC.

V usage is TRBV25-1 and J usage is TRBJ2-5; possible D gene TRBD2, 6 bases. The CDR3 totals 14 residues. Trimming stripped 4 bases from V and 0 bases from J, with 9 bases between. CDR1 MGHDK and CDR2 SYGVNS come from the germline V gene. The DNA of the CDR3 is TGTGCCAGCAGTGTAGGAGGGAACCAAGAGACCCAGTACTTC. Translating it yields CASSVGGNQETQYF.

This clone was recorded only once. V gene TRBV12-5 combines with J gene TRBJ2-1; 8 bases match TRBD1. Germline assignment: CDR1 LGHNT and CDR2 FRNRAP. The CDR3 runs to 14 residues. Germline trimming cut 2 bases from V and 12 bases from J; bases unmatched to any gene: 9. CDR3 region: CASGLQGAEGGQFF. CDR3 bases: TGTGCTAGTGGTTTGCAGGGGGCGGAAGGGGGGCAGTTCTTC.

The CDR3 region has the DNA TGTGCCAGCAGTCCGAACACCTACGAGCAGTACTTC. Translating it yields CASSPNTYEQYF. V and J are TRBV27 and TRBJ2-7; D gene unclear. Germline V gene sequence: CDR1 MNHEY, CDR2 SMNVEV (reference sequence). The V and J ends lost 5 bases and 2 bases respectively, with 7 bases between them. CDR3 length: 12 amino acids.

This clone occurred a few times. This chain links TRBV19 with TRBJ2-2; 11 bases map to TRBD2. The CDR3 covers 15 residues. Germline-derived CDR1 and CDR2 are LNHDA and SQIVND (reference sequence). V was pared by 3 bases and J by 6 bases, with 3 bases of the junction left unmatched. The CDR3 here is CASSIGTSGPGELFF. CDR3 sequence (DNA): TGTGCCAGTAGTATCGGGACTAGCGGTCCCGGGGAGCTGTTTTTT.

This clone was observed a single time. V usage is TRBV7-2 and J usage is TRBJ2-7; no definite D call. This CDR3 spans 14 amino acids. The ends were cut back, 0 bases at V and 0 bases at J, with 6 bases in the middle. The V gene's germline CDR1 is SGHTA and CDR2 FQGNSA. CDR3 amino acids: CASSLAGISYEQYF. In DNA, the CDR3 is TGTGCCAGCAGCTTAGCGGGGATCTCCTACGAGCAGTACTTC.

The rearrangement joins TRBV5-8 to TRBJ2-2; 7 bases agree with TRBD1. In germline, CDR1 is SGHTS, CDR2 YDEGEE. The CDR3 loop spans 17 amino acids. Trimming took 3 bases from V and 1 from J; bases not matched to a gene: 9. CDR3 sequence reads: CASSSLPGTVNTGELFF. The CDR3 DNA is TGTGCCAGCAGCTCCCTACCCGGGACAGTGAACACCGGGGAGCTGTTTTTT.

The chain joins TRBV6-1 to TRBJ2-5; 11 bases line up with TRBD1. Germline CDR1 is MNHNS and CDR2 is SASEGT. The CDR3 is 14 amino acids. Unmatched junction bases numbered 4, after V lost 6 bases and J lost 4 bases. The CDR3 sequence is CASRIGTGGETQYF. The CDR3 coding sequence is TGTGCCAGCAGGATCGGGACAGGGGGAGAGACCCAGTACTTC.

V usage is TRBV19 and J usage is TRBJ2-5, with a weak D call TRBD2 (5 bases). This CDR3 region has 13 residues. V lost 4 bases to trimming and J lost 5 bases, with 11 bases between them. CDR1 and CDR2 (germline): LNHDA, SQIVND (reference sequence). CDR3 DNA: TGTGCCAGTAGTAGTCCGGGAATGGAGACCCAGTACTTC. Translated, it gives CASSSPGMETQYF.

The rearrangement uses TRBV15 and TRBJ2-5; possibly TRBD1 for D (6 bases). From germline, CDR1 is LNHNV and CDR2 YYDKDF (reference sequence). V was trimmed by 1 base and J by 5 bases, leaving 11 bases between them. The CDR3 consists of 14 residues. Here the CDR3 DNA reads TGTGCCACCAGCAGAGGGGGTCAGGGGGAGACCCAGTACTTC. This codes for CATSRGGQGETQYF.

The V and J genes are TRBV9 and TRBJ2-5; 10 nucleotides match TRBD1. J gave up 4 bases and V 6 bases, and 12 bases lay outside the gene matches. CDR1 is SGDLS and CDR2 is YYNGEE in the germline V gene. The CDR3 extends over 16 amino acids. CDR3 DNA: TGTGCCAGCAACCGACAGGGGGCGACGAATAGAGAGACCCAGTACTTC. Protein product: CASNRQGATNRETQYF.

Turning to this clone: Within the sample, other DNA sequences also encode this same CDR3. CDR3 loop: CASSPYRVENTGELFF. CDR3 coding DNA: TGTGCCAGCTCACCGTACAGGGTCGAGAACACCGGGGAGCTGTTTTTT. This chain uses TRBV18 with TRBJ2-2; a possible D gene is TRBD1 (6 bases). V lost 3 bases to trimming and J lost 1 base, with 12 bases between them. The V gene's germline CDR1 is KGHSH and CDR2 LQKENI. This CDR3 has 16 residues.

The chain links TRBV28 to TRBJ1-1, with D possibly TRBD1 on 6 matching bases. Germline V gene data show CDR1 as MDHEN and CDR2 as SYDVKM. V was cut by 8 bases and J by 6 bases, with 19 bases left in between. This CDR3 has 14 residues. The chain's CDR3 is CASVPGGLSPEAFF. The DNA for the CDR3 is TGTGCCAGCGTACCGGGGGGGCTCTCGCCTGAAGCTTTCTTT.

This clone was recorded only once. The V gene is TRBV29-1, the J gene TRBJ2-2; 9 nucleotides agree with TRBD2. In germline, CDR1 is SQVTM, CDR2 ANQGSEA. This CDR3 has 15 amino acids. The junction had 6 bases not matched to a gene; V was cut back by 6 bases and J by 1 base. In DNA, the CDR3 is TGCAGCGTCAGAGGTAGCGGGGGGAACACCGGGGAGCTGTTTTTT. Protein sequence: CSVRGSGGNTGELFF.

The V call is TRBV1, the J call TRBJ1-5. TRBV1 counts as a pseudogene. This CDR3 is 14 amino acids long. CDR3 region: CTSSRREGSQPQHF. Here the CDR3 DNA reads TGCACCAGCAGCCGACGCGAAGGAAGTCAGCCCCAGCATTTT.

The chain links TRBV11-2 to TRBJ2-2; 11 bases fit TRBD2. Looked up from germline, CDR1 is SGHAT and CDR2 is FQNNGV. Germline trimming cut 7 bases from V and 4 bases from J; bases unmatched to any gene: 2. There are 14 residues in the CDR3. The CDR3, as DNA: TGTGCCAGCACCGGACTAGCGGGCACCGGGGAGCTGTTTTTT. Its translation: CASTGLAGTGELFF.

This clone was recorded a few times. The rearrangement joins TRBV19 to TRBJ1-1, with 7 bases lining up with TRBD1. The CDR3 is 13 amino acids. The V gene's germline CDR1 is LNHDA and CDR2 SQIVND (reference sequence). V lost 4 bases, J lost 1 base, and 0 bases stayed unmatched. The CDR3 nucleotides read TGTGCCAGTAGTAGGGACAGGAACACTGAAGCTTTCTTT. Protein: CASSRDRNTEAFF. Using reference TRBV19 and TRBJ1-1 for the parts outside the CDR3, the full variable domain is DGGITQSPKYLFRKEGQNVTLSCEQNLNHDAMYWYRQDPGQGLRLIYYSQIVNDFQKGDIAEGYSVSREKKESFPLTVTSAQKNPTAFYLCASSRDRNTEAFFGQGTRLTVV.

This CDR3 is CASTPRGAGGYTF. In nucleotides, the CDR3 is TGTGCCAGCACCCCAAGGGGGGCGGGGGGCTACACCTTC. This chain connects TRBV6-5 to TRBJ1-2; possible D gene TRBD1, 6 bases. CDR1 and CDR2 (germline): MNHEY, SVGAGI. CDR3 length: 13 amino acids. Between the trimmed V and J ends, which lost 7 bases and 8 bases, there was a span of 17 bases.

This chain uses TRBV19 with TRBJ2-2, with D perhaps TRBD1 (5 bases). This CDR3 comprises 16 residues. From germline, CDR1 is LNHDA and CDR2 SQIVND (reference sequence). Trimming stripped 3 bases from V and 4 bases from J, with 15 bases between. The CDR3 coding sequence is TGTGCCAGTAGTATGCGTCGACAGTCCCTCACCGGGGAGCTGTTTTTT. Amino acid sequence: CASSMRRQSLTGELFF. Full variable domain (remainder filled in from reference TRBV19 and TRBJ2-2): DGGITQSPKYLFRKEGQNVTLSCEQNLNHDAMYWYRQDPGQGLRLIYYSQIVNDFQKGDIAEGYSVSREKKESFPLTVTSAQKNPTAFYLCASSMRRQSLTGELFFGEGSRLTVL.

The rearrangement uses TRBV6-4 and TRBJ2-3; D perhaps matches TRBD2 (6 bases). CDR1 is MRHNA, CDR2 SNTAGT, per germline. The CDR3 loop spans 17 amino acids. Trimming removed 2 bases at V and 1 base at J, with 16 bases between. The DNA for the CDR3 is TGTGCCAGCAGTGACACCCTCGCGGGGTCTGGCACAGATACGCAGTATTTT. It is translated as CASSDTLAGSGTDTQYF.

This clone was counted a few times. V and J are TRBV28 and TRBJ1-1; D is unresolved. The V end was cut by 4 bases, the J end by 4 bases, with 7 bases between. The CDR3 totals 12 residues. Germline V CDR1 and CDR2: MDHEN, SYDVKM. For the CDR3, the DNA is TGTGCCAGCAGTTCCGGTCGCACTGAAGCTTTCTTT. Translation gives CASSSGRTEAFF.

This chain uses TRBV4-3 with TRBJ2-2, with TRBD1 as a possible D gene (6 bases). The V end lost 4 bases, the J end lost 7 bases, and 10 bases lay between the germline ends. The CDR3 is 13 amino acids. CDR1 is LGHNA, CDR2 YSLEER, per germline. The CDR3 nucleotides read TGCGCCAGCAGCCTCGAGGGGGTCGGGGAGCTGTTTTTT. Its translation: CASSLEGVGELFF.

The genes are TRBV5-6 and TRBJ2-5; 8 nucleotides align to TRBD1. The end of the DNA fits TRBJ2-7 better, so the J call may be wrong. The CDR3 has 16 amino acids. Germline V gene lookup returns CDR1 SGHDT and CDR2 YYEEEE. The CDR3 loop reads CASSLRRTGLIREQYF. The CDR3 DNA sequence: TGTGCCAGCAGCTTACGTAGGACAGGGCTTATCCGCGAGCAGTACTTC.

The chain is built from TRBV4-2 and TRBJ2-7, with D maybe TRBD1 (5 bases). This CDR3 has 16 residues. Trimming shortened V by 1 base and J by 5 bases, and 18 bases separated the two germline ends. Germline loops: CDR1 LGHNA, CDR2 YNFKEQ. CDR3: CASSQAALQGGDEQYF. In DNA form, the CDR3 reads TGTGCCAGCAGCCAAGCCGCCCTTCAGGGTGGCGACGAGCAGTACTTC.

This CDR3 reads CASSLSTSGGQETQYF. In DNA, the CDR3 is TGTGCCAGTAGCCTTTCAACTAGCGGGGGCCAAGAGACCCAGTACTTC. V gene TRBV19 combines with J gene TRBJ2-5; the match to TRBD2 covers 11 bases. Trimming at V came to 6 bases and at J to 1 base, leaving 7 bases not matched to a gene. Germline loops: CDR1 LNHDA, CDR2 SQIVND (reference sequence). The CDR3 extends over 16 amino acids.

The chain uses TRBV5-1 and TRBJ2-3, with D hard to call. The CDR3 runs 14 residues. The V gene's germline CDR1 is SGHRS and CDR2 YFSETQ. The V end was cut by 3 bases, the J end by 3 bases, with 11 bases between. CDR3 protein: CASSSEQLTDTQYF. Here the CDR3 DNA reads TGCGCCAGCAGCTCGGAACAGCTTACAGATACGCAGTATTTT.

This clone was recorded once. The rearrangement uses TRBV14 and TRBJ2-5, with D perhaps TRBD1 (5 bases). This CDR3 is built from 14 residues. Deletions cut 2 bases from V and 5 bases from J, with 12 bases between. Germline loops: CDR1 SGHDN, CDR2 FVKESK. This CDR3 reads CASSQKGRAETQYF. CDR3 nucleotides: TGTGCCAGCAGCCAAAAGGGCAGGGCGGAGACCCAGTACTTC.